This T cell receptor (beta chain) was identified in a study of T cells in Graves' hyperthyroidism and ophthalmopathy. The CDR3 has 15 residues. The germline gives CDR1 MGHRA, CDR2 YSYEKL. V shed 0 bases, J shed 4 bases, and the junction held 6 bases outside the gene matches. This clonotype was seen a single time. From RNA transcripts, TCR beta CDR3 regions were amplified. The study used the HTBI primer set for a first-round RT-PCR of the TCR CDR3. TCRdb re-derived calls from the multiplex PCR reads in MiXCR, one entry per CDR3 protein. The sample yields about 840,000 distinct CDR3 sequences, around 39% seen once.

Sequencing was carried out using blood. The chain recombines TRBV4-1 with TRBJ2-7; 7 bases map to TRBD2. This receptor was taken from a man younger than 35 with Graves' hyperthyroidism. The CDR3 loop is CASSQEGTSAYEQYF. In nucleotides, the CDR3 is TGCGCCAGCAGCCAAGAGGGTACTAGCGCGTACGAGCAGTACTTC.